This TCR beta chain was recorded in a study of blood T cell repertoires in COVID-19. Study at large: Whether acute or convalescent, the COVID-19 samples came from the United States, Italy and Spain.

CDR1 SGHNT and CDR2 YYREEE come from the germline V gene (reference sequence). The CDR3 sequence is 13 residues long. The V end was cut by 4 bases, the J end by 6 bases, with 11 bases between. Generated by immunoSEQ multiplex PCR, the TCRdb table keeps only in-frame clones and is missing some. The sample has roughly 38,000 clones, 70% to 80% seen once. This clone was detected a few times. The sequenced material came from peripheral blood. V is TRBV5-4 and J is TRBJ1-5, with D hard to call. The clonotype was recovered from a man aged 60 to 69 with active COVID-19. In DNA form, the CDR3 reads TGTGCCAGCAGCGTGGGAGGTTTTCAGCCCCAGCATTTT. It translates to CASSVGGFQPQHF.